This paragraph reports one T cell receptor beta chain. The data stem from a study of blood T cell repertoires in COVID-19. Overall study: COVID-19 samples collected from the United States, Italy and Spain covered acute and convalescent phases. From T cells, B-cell-depleted T cells, or PBMCs came the material, which was cDNA or gDNA.

In the study's own analysis: Amplification of reference gene primers provided the estimated nucleated cell counts. The assay was immunoSEQ multiplex PCR, and TCRdb's table has in-frame clones only and misses some. That table gives V, J and clone size, and the DNA gave D and trimming. The repertoire has 360,000 or so clones, about 88% of them found once; the top ten carry around 3%. The CDR3 is 14 residues long. Germline assignment: CDR1 SGHVS and CDR2 FQNEAQ. V was pared by 4 bases and J by 2 bases, with 1 base of the junction left unmatched. The chain has TRBV7-8 and TRBJ1-4, with TRBD1 identical over 7 bases. Sequencing was carried out using PBMCs or T cells enriched from blood (not recorded which). The sequence was collected from a woman aged 25 to 45 who had recovered from COVID-19. This CDR3 reads CASSSDRTNEKLFF. CDR3 bases: TGTGCCAGCAGCTCGGACAGGACTAATGAAAAACTGTTTTTT.